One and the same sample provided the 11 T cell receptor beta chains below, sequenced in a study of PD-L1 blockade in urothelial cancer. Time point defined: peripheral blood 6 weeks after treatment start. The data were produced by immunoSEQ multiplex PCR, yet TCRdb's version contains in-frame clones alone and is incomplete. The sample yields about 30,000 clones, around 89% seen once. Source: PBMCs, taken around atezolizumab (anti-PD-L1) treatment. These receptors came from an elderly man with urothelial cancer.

CDR3 nucleotide sequence: TGTGCCAGCAGTGAATGGGGCCTGGGGTCTAACGAGCAGTACTTC. It specifies CASSEWGLGSNEQYF. The V and J genes are TRBV6-1 and TRBJ2-7; D is perhaps TRBD1 (5 bases). Germline V gives CDR1 MNHNS, CDR2 SASEGT. CDR3 size: 15 residues. Trimming removed 2 bases at V and 5 bases at J, with 16 bases between.

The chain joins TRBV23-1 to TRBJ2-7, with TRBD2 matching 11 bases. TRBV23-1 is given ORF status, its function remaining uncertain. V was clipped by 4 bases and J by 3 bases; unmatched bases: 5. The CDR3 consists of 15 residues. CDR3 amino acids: CASSRPGTSGYEQYF. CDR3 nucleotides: TGCGCCAGCAGTCGGCCCGGGACTAGCGGCTACGAGCAGTACTTC.

The CDR3 reads CASSIGDRIRGYTF. The DNA for the CDR3 is TGTGCCAGTAGTATAGGTGACAGGATACGCGGCTACACCTTC. This chain connects TRBV19 to TRBJ1-2; tentative D call: TRBD1 (6 bases). Deletions cut 1 base from V and 8 bases from J, with 14 bases between. The CDR3 is 14 amino acids. CDR1 and CDR2 (germline): LNHDA, SQIVND (reference sequence).

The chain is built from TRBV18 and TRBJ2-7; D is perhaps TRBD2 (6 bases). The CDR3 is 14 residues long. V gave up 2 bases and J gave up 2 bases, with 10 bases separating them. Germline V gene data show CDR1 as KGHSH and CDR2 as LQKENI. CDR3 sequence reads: CASSPRDFTYEQYF. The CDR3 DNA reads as TGTGCCAGCTCACCAAGGGACTTTACCTACGAGCAGTACTTC.

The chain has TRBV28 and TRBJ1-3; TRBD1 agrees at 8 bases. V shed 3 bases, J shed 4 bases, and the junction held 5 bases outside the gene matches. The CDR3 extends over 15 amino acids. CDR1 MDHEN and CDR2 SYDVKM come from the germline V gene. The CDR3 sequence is CASSLFRGRGNTIYF. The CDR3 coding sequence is TGTGCCAGCAGTTTGTTCAGGGGGCGAGGAAACACCATATATTTT.

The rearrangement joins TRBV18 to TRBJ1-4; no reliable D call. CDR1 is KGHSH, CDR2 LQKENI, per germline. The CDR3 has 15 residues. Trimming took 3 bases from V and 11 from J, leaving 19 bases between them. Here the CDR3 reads CASSPLGGPGEKLFF. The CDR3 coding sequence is TGTGCCAGCTCACCCTTAGGAGGGCCCGGGGAGAAACTGTTTTTT.

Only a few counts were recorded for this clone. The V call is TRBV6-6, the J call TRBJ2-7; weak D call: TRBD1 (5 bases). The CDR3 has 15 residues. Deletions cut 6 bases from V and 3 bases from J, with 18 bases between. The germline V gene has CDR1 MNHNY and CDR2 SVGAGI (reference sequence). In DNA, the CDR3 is TGTGCCAGCAGCTCCGTAACAGACAGTGGCTACGAGCAGTACTTC. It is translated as CASSSVTDSGYEQYF.

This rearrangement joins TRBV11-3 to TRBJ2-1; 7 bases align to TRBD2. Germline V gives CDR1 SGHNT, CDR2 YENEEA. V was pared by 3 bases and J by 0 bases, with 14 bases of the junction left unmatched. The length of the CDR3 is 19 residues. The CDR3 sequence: CASSLGGVGRVSSYNEQFF. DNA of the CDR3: TGTGCCAGCAGCTTGGGGGGGGTAGGGCGGGTTAGCTCCTACAATGAGCAGTTCTTC.

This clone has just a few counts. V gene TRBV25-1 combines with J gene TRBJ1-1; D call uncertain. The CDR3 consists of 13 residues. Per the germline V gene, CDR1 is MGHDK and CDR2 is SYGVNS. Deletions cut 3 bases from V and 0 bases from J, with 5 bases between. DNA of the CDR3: TGTGCCAGCAGTGACAGTATGAACACTGAAGCTTTCTTT. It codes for CASSDSMNTEAFF.

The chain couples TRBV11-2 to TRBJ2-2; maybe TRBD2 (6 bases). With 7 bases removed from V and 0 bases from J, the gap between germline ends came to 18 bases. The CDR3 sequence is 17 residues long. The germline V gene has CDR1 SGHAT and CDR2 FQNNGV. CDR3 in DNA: TGTGCCAGCACCCCGCGGGGAGCGGGTGCGAACACCGGGGAGCTGTTTTTT. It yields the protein CASTPRGAGANTGELFF.

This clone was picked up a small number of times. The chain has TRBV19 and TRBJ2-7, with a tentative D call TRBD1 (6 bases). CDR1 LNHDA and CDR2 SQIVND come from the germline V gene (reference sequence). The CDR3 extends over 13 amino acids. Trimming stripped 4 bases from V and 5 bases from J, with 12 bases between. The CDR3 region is CASSRTGFHEQYF. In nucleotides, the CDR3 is TGTGCCAGTAGTAGAACAGGGTTCCACGAGCAGTACTTC.